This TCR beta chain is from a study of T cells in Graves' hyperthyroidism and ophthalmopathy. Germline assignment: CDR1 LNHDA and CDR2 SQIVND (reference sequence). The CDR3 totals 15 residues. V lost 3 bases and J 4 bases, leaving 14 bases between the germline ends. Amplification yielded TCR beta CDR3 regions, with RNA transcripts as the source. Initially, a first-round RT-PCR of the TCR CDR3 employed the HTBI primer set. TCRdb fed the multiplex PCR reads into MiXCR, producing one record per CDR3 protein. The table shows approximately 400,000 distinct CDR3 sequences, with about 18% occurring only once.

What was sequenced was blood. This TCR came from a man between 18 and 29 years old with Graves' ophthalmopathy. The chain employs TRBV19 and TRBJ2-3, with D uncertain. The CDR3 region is CASSIPAAIADTQYF. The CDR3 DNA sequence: TGTGCCAGTAGTATTCCAGCTGCTATAGCAGATACGCAGTATTTT.